A selection of T cell receptor beta chains follows, all from one sample in a study of technical replicates of blood from several donors. Here immunoSEQ multiplex PCR was the method, and the copy in TCRdb shows in-frame clones only, minus some. The sample shows under 110,000 clones, over 90% of them seen only once. Material: T cells isolated from PBMCs. All receptors come from a human donor in good health. The CDR3 runs from the conserved cysteine through the conserved F or W. D genes are given only for firm matches. Size values are once, few and many counts, or a class for expanded clones, and some rows have none.

TRBV29-1,TRBJ2-7,.,.,CSVDAGTYEQYF,TGCAGCGTTGACGCCGGTACCTACGAGCAGTACTTC
TRBV28,TRBJ2-2,.,TRBD1,CASSVTLTGGTGELFF,TGTGCCAGCAGTGTTACTCTTACAGGGGGGACCGGGGAGCTGTTTTTT
TRBV10-1,TRBJ2-2,.,.,CASSEIAANTGELFF,TGCGCCAGCAGTGAGATAGCCGCGAACACCGGGGAGCTGTTTTTT
TRBV5-6,TRBJ2-1,.,TRBD2,CASSISGGAGRVQFF,TGTGCCAGCAGCATTAGCGGGGGCGCCGGTCGGGTGCAGTTCTTC
TRBV29-1,TRBJ2-3,once,TRBD2,CSVVTSGKPDTQYF,TGCAGCGTTGTGACTAGCGGCAAACCAGATACGCAGTATTTT
TRBV7-8,TRBJ1-2,.,.,CASSPRRGYDYGYTF,TGTGCCAGCAGCCCCCGCAGGGGATATGACTATGGCTACACCTTC
TRBV28,TRBJ2-7,.,.,CASRSGTGYEQYF,TGTGCCAGCAGAAGCGGGACAGGCTACGAGCAGTACTTC
TRBV18,TRBJ1-5,few,TRBD1,CASSPEGASQPQHF,TGTGCCAGCTCACCGGAGGGGGCGAGTCAGCCCCAGCATTTT
TRBV9,TRBJ1-4,.,.,CASRSGTTNEKLFF,TGTGCCAGCCGATCGGGTACAACTAATGAAAAACTGTTTTTT
TRBV15,TRBJ1-1,.,.,CATSRDSGLRLSGGEAFF,TGTGCCACCAGCAGAGATAGTGGTTTAAGGCTGTCCGGAGGTGAAGCTTTCTTT
TRBV6-1,TRBJ2-5,.,.,CASRIGVATETQYF,TGTGCCAGCAGGATAGGAGTAGCTACGGAGACCCAGTACTTC
TRBV6-1,TRBJ1-2,.,.,CASSDFDWLYGYTF,TGTGCCAGCAGTGATTTCGATTGGCTCTATGGCTACACCTTC
TRBV7-6,TRBJ2-5,.,.,CASSYIDLGETQYF,TGTGCCAGCAGCTATATAGACTTGGGAGAGACCCAGTACTTC
TRBV6-1,TRBJ2-5,.,.,CASSPPGFWKETQYF,TGTGCCAGCAGCCCCCCGGGGTTCTGGAAAGAGACCCAGTACTTC